This TCR beta chain originates from a study of T-cell reconstitution after alpha-beta-depleted transplantation in children. Unique molecular identifiers were used in preparing the TCRbeta library. TCRdb ran MiXCR on the PCR reads and lists one entry per CDR3 protein. The top ten hold less than 5% of the sample, which has about 610,000 distinct CDR3 sequences, about 10% seen once. V lost 8 bases and J lost 3; bases outside the gene matches: 18. CDR3 length equals 18 residues. The germline V gene has CDR1 SNHLY and CDR2 FYNNEI. This clonotype was sampled from a human donor who donated a stem cell graft to a child with acute myeloid leukemia. V and J are TRBV2 and TRBJ2-3; 9 nucleotides align to TRBD2. The sample here was PBMCs from the stem cell graft donor, taken from the stem cell graft. CDR3 protein: CASCPFRLAGDQTDTQYF. CDR3 DNA: TGTGCCAGCTGTCCGTTTAGGTTAGCGGGAGATCAGACAGATACGCAGTATTTT.